The source of this T cell receptor (beta chain) is a study of technical replicates of blood from several donors. This CDR3 has 16 residues. CDR1 is SGHTA, CDR2 FQGTGA, per germline. Trimming at V came to 5 bases and at J to 3 bases, leaving 8 bases not matched to a gene. Measured with immunoSEQ multiplex PCR; TCRdb has only the in-frame clones, and not every one. The table has 40,000 to 60,000 clones, around 90% seen once. V usage is TRBV7-3 and J usage is TRBJ2-3, with 10 bases that match TRBD2. The sequencing input was PBMCs. The sequence was obtained from a human donor in good health. Some clones in this sample may be carry-over from other donors' samples. This chain's CDR3 is CASSPIAGGKTDTQYF. DNA for the CDR3: TGTGCCAGCAGCCCTATAGCGGGAGGTAAGACAGATACGCAGTATTTT.